The source of this T cell receptor (beta chain) is a study of cytomegalovirus exposure and HLA in healthy donors (dated by TCRdb to about 2017). Some background on the complete study: An earlier analysis of 587 of the donors reported around 280 Gb of sequence data and around 100 million unique TCR beta sequences obtained from approximately 180 million T cells. An early release covering about 600 HLA-typed donors comprised 250 to 350 gigabases of sequencing data and around 86 million unique TCR sequences. Of the 300 to 500 genotyped donors, less than 85% were placed in the genetic ancestry cluster associated with self-reported Caucasian donors. The study aimed to test whether signatures of past pathogen exposure could be identified by cataloging public T cell receptors. The T cell repertoires of some 670 subjects were profiled by immunosequencing and related to cytomegalovirus serostatus. Besides the first cohort of approximately 670 subjects, a separate validation cohort made up of 120 different subjects was used. To predict cytomegalovirus infection status, the study combined high-throughput TCR immunosequencing, statistical association of individual TCRs with disease status, and machine learning. To study patterns of TCR occurrence, a later analysis re-analyzed previously published TCR beta repertoires from 700 or so donors and added high-resolution HLA genotyping. Rather than drawing on any new phenotypic data, the later analysis identified candidate immune exposures from TCR beta sequences and the way those sequences occurred across donors. To decide whether each TCR beta V gene segment behaved as functional or pseudogenic, an earlier analysis of approximately 600 of the donors relied on high-throughput TCR beta sequencing. Alongside the repertoire data, information on donor age, sex, ethnicity and CMV serostatus was compiled. A later genetic analysis used genome-wide SNP genotypes for about 65% of the roughly 700 donors, treating that subset as a discovery cohort. Every repertoire in the discovery cohort had been generated on one and the same sequencing platform. HLA typing included class I and class II loci at four-digit resolution. Typing coverage varied by locus: roughly 620-640 donors for A, B, C, DRB1 and DQB1; more than 500 for DQA1; about 600 for DPA1; fewer than 480 for DPB1. Because of strong linkage in the cohort, five DR-DQ haplotypes were treated as single units for association and clustering. Across 398 genotyped donors of the cohort, an average of 235,054 unique TCR beta nucleotide sequences per donor were sequenced, and approximately 17% of those sequences were non-productive. Points the paper makes about the study in general: A later genetic analysis associated a missense DCLRE1C variant with V-gene and J-gene trimming of TCR beta chains, and an independent cohort replicated the association. CMV serostatus was the only immune exposure information available for the cohort. In both the original and validation cohorts, the classifier was reported to diagnose cytomegalovirus status with high specificity and sensitivity. Only TCR beta chains were sequenced in this cohort, and the absence of alpha or paired-chain data limited detectable features. Three of the identified cytomegalovirus-associated TCR beta chains were confirmed in vitro to be specific for cytomegalovirus antigens. It was suggested by the authors that the approach could potentially be generalized to other disease states and immunological phenotypes. Correlated functional status among segregating V segments might reflect linkage disequilibrium, but an unknown experimental factor could not be ruled out. Because some donors lacked HLA typing at each locus, the association tests relied only on the typed subset. A total of 150 or so TCR beta chains were listed by the study as associated with cytomegalovirus. In an earlier analysis of roughly 560 of the donors, most TCR beta V segments were observed in productive rearrangements about 90% or about 30% of the time, broadly matching IMGT annotations. A later analysis found that HLA-associated TCR beta chains were more clonally expanded and had lower generation probabilities than equally common non-associated chains. The 87-base-pair reads could not distinguish some IMGT-functional V segments, including TRBV6-2 and TRBV6-3, so those segments were excluded. A further reported finding was that TCR beta sequences accurately predicted the HLA-A and HLA-B alleles for most subjects in the first cohort. A later analysis associated around 16,000 TCR beta sequences with specific HLA alleles at a false discovery rate of 0.05. Most TCR sequences were seen in very few donors, while some public TCRs were found in many individuals. In a later analysis, several top co-occurrence clusters were reported to appear linked to parvovirus B19, influenza, CMV and Epstein-Barr virus. About 17 rarely observed V segments, including chromosome 9 orphons, were excluded from the earlier analysis of approximately 600 of the donors because counts were too low. In a later analysis, the rate of TCR association differed among HLA loci, with DRB1 alleles having the most associated TCRs and HLA-C alleles having the fewest. According to a later analysis, most CMV-associated TCR beta chains appeared to be HLA-restricted, and the HLA associations seemed to be driven largely by CMV exposure. Strong co-occurrence of HLA alleles, especially DR and DQ, made assigning TCR associations to individual alleles difficult. A later genetic analysis reported fewer N-insertions in productive TCRs among donors in an Asian-associated ancestry cluster than the roughly 620-donor mean. Roughly uniform sequencing depth across donors was assumed in presence/absence analyses, although this assumption may not hold. The sequencing pipeline was judged likely to have produced a cluster of highly shared sequence variants as a technical artifact.

The cohort consisted of 600 to 700 healthy bone marrow donors. At the time of sampling, all cohort members were nominally healthy, though unrecorded immune exposures were likely present. The donor tested CMV seronegative and was one of the 352 seronegative cohort members. A peripheral blood sample was collected from each donor, and TCR beta sequencing was performed on peripheral blood mononuclear cells. The Qiagen DNeasy Blood Extraction Kit was used to extract genomic DNA from the blood cell samples. Comment on this clone: What this receptor recognizes is not known. Within one base of it there is no much larger clone, and no base qualities were kept.

The method was the immunoSEQ multiplex PCR assay. A mixture of 60 forward primers for TCR Vbeta segments and 13 reverse primers for TCR Jbeta segments was used in the multiplex PCR. Amplification of the CDR3 region of rearranged TCR beta genes was performed with a multiplex PCR assay on genomic DNA. On the Illumina HiSeq System, the amplified TCR beta libraries were sequenced as 87-base-pair reads. Turning to the authors' computational methods: A later analysis counted around 72 million unique TCR beta chains across the 670 or so repertoires, and about 10 million of these chains were shared by at least two donors. Raw reads were error-corrected and collapsed into unique sequences by a nearest-neighbor algorithm in which closely related sequences were merged to remove PCR and sequencing errors. To assign V, D and J gene segments, CDR3 sequences were aligned to IMGT reference sequences. For a sequence to be retained, a match of at least six nucleotides to both a V gene segment and a J gene segment was required. A rearrangement was called productive if the CDR3 had no stop codons and remained in frame with V and J, and every other rearrangement was called non-productive. CDR3 was defined by IMGT convention, running from the second conserved V-encoded cysteine to the conserved J-encoded phenylalanine. In an earlier analysis of more than 550 of the donors, sequences lacking an unambiguous match to a single V gene segment were excluded. In an earlier analysis of almost 600 of the donors, a V segment was called functional when productive rearrangements were above 56.7%, and segregating when the standard deviation between donors exceeded 5%. A statistical classification framework was built for diagnosing cytomegalovirus status from the catalog of TCR beta chain sequences. A later analysis assigned V and J genes by comparing TCR nucleotide sequences with IMGT/GENE-DB human TR gene sequences. The TCRdist pipeline was used in a later analysis to assign CDR3 sequences and most-parsimonious VDJ recombination scenarios. In a later analysis, every TCR beta chain was defined by the combination of its CDR3 amino acid sequence and its V-gene family, and reads without a unique V-gene family were dropped. A later analysis removed over 500 highly shared, low-generation-probability nucleotide sequences to deal with suspected cross-contamination and a sequencing artifact. In a later analysis, a clonal expansion index for each public chain was calculated from normalized within-repertoire ranks of inferred template counts. In a later analysis, generation probabilities were computed with a VDJ recombination model fitted to out-of-frame rearrangements, and the resulting probabilities were checked against IGoR. In a later analysis, TCR-TCR, TCR-HLA and TCR-CMV co-occurrence was scored with hypergeometric tests, and a repertoire-size bias correction was applied to TCR pairs. In a later analysis, false discovery rates were estimated by permuting HLA or CMV assignments 20 times. In a later analysis, co-occurring TCRs were grouped using DBSCAN, and TCRdist sequence similarity was added for clustering within HLA-allele-positive subsets. Co-occurrence clustering excluded repertoires with fewer than 30,000 or more than 120,000 public chains, plus five with anomalous nucleotide sharing. TCRdb re-hosts the immuneACCESS table, in-frame sequences only. Its copies lack some clones; in the studies checked, an unresolved V gene accounts for under half of them, and the cause for the rest is not known. V and J calls and clone size are those listed in that table; D and trimming were worked out from the DNA. The table for this sample lists about 130,000 clones; 65% to 90% of them were counted only once. The ten largest clones capture 2% to 3% of the sample.

From cysteine to phenylalanine, the CDR3 is 13 amino acids long. Only the CDR3 region is kept as DNA, spanning 39 bases read in frame from base 1. V is pruned by 4 bases and J by 5 bases, leaving 4 bases of the junction without a gene match. The germline V gene gives CDR1 as SGHRS and CDR2 as YFSETQ. Sequencing was carried out using PBMCs. The sequence links TRBV5-1 to TRBJ2-3, and TRBD2 matches 7 of the central bases. The receptor was derived from a man aged 45 to 65 in good health and CMV-seronegative. CDR3 protein: CASSPAGIDTQYF. The nucleotide sequence is TGCGCCAGCAGCCCAGCGGGGATAGATACGCAGTATTTT.